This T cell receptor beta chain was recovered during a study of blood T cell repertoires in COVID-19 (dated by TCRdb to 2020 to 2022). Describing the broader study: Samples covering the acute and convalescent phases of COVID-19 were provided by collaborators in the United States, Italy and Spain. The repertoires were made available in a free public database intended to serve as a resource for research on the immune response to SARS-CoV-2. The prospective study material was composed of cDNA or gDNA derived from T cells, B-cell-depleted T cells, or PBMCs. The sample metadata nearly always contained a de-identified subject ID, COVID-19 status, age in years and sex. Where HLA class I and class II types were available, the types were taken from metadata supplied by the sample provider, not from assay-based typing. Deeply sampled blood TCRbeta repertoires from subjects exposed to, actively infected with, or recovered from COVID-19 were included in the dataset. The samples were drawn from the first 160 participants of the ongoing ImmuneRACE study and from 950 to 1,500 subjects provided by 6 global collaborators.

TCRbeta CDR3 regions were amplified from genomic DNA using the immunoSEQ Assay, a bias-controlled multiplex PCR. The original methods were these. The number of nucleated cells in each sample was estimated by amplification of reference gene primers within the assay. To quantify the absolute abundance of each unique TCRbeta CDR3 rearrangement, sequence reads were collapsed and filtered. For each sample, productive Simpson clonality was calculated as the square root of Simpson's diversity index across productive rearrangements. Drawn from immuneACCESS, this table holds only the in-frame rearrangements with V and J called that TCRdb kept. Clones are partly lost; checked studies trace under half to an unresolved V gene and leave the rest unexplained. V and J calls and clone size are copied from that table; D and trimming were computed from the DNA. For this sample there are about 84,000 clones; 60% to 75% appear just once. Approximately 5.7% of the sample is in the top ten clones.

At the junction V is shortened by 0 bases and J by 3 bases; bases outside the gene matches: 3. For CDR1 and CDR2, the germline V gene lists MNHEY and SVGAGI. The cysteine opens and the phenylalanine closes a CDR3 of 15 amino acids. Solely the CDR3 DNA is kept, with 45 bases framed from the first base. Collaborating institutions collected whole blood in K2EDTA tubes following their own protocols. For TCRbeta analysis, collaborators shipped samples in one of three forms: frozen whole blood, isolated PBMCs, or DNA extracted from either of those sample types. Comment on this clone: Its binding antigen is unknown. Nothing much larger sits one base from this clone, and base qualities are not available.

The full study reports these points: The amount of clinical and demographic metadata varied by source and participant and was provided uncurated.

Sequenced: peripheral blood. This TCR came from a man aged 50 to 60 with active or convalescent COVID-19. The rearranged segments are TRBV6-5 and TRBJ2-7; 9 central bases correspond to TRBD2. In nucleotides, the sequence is TGTGCCAGCAGTTACTCGGCGGGGGGGGGCTACGAGCAGTACTTC. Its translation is CASSYSAGGGYEQYF.